This TCR beta chain was documented in a study of immune evolution from preneoplasia to lung adenocarcinoma. Turning to the study itself: HLA loss of heterozygosity: about 7% AIS, about 15% MIA, about 35% ADC, none AAH.

Produced via immunoSEQ multiplex PCR; TCRdb's table is partial and in-frame only. The data contain fewer than 8,500 clones, under 85% of them singletons. Study findings and constraints: Compared with EGFR-mutant or double wild-type lesions, KRAS-mutant nodules were more clonal.

Regarding this clone: Its antigen is unidentified.

Germline assignment: CDR1 SGHTA and CDR2 FQGNSA. Trimming cost V 1 base and J 3 bases, with 18 bases left between them. The CDR3 is 17 amino acids. Nucleic acids came from premalignant or tumor cells enriched by macro-dissection. Sequencing input: FFPE minimally invasive lung adenocarcinoma tissue. The rearrangement links TRBV7-2 to TRBJ1-2, with D possibly matching TRBD1 (5 bases). This receptor was identified in a person aged 50-75 years with lung adenocarcinoma. DNA for the CDR3: TGTGCCAGCAGCTTAGATAGCAGGGATCCAATCTACTATGGCTACACCTTC. This encodes CASSLDSRDPIYYGYTF.